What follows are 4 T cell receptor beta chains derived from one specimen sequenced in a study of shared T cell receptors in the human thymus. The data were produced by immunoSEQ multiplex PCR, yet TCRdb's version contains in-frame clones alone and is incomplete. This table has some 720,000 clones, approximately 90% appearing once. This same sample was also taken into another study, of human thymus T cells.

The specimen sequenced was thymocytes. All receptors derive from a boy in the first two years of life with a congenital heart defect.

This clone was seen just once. This CDR3 reads CASSGETRNLGAKETQYF. In nucleotides, the CDR3 is TGTGCCAGCAGCGGAGAGACTCGCAATTTGGGGGCCAAAGAGACCCAGTACTTC. The rearrangement links TRBV9 to TRBJ2-5; TRBD1 might be the D (6 bases). The CDR3 extends over 18 amino acids. The germline V gene encodes CDR1 SGDLS and CDR2 YYNGEE. The V end lost 3 bases, the J end lost 3 bases, and 24 bases lay between the germline ends.

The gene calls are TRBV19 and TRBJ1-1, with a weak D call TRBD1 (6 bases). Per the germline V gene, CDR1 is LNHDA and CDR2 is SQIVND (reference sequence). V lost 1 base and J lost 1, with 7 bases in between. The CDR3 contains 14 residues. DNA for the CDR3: TGTGCCAGTAGTATAGGGACAGCGAACACTGAAGCTTTCTTT. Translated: CASSIGTANTEAFF. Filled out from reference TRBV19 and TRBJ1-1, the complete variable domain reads DGGITQSPKYLFRKEGQNVTLSCEQNLNHDAMYWYRQDPGQGLRLIYYSQIVNDFQKGDIAEGYSVSREKKESFPLTVTSAQKNPTAFYLCASSIGTANTEAFFGQGTRLTVV.

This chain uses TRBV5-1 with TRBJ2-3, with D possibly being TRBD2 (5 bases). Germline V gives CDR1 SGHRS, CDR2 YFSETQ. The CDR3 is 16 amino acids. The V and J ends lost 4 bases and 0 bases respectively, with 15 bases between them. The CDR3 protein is CASSLGEGSSTDTQYF. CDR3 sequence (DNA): TGCGCCAGCAGCCTGGGCGAGGGCTCTAGCACAGATACGCAGTATTTT.

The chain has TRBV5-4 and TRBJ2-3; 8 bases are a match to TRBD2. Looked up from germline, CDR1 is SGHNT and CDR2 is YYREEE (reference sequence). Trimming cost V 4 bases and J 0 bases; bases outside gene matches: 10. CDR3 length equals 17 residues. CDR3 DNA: TGTGCCAGCAGCCCGGGGGGGCGGAGAGACAGCACAGATACGCAGTATTTT. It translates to CASSPGGRRDSTDTQYF. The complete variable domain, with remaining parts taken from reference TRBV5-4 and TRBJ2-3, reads ETGVTQSPTHLIKTRGQQVTLRCSSQSGHNTVSWYQQALGQGPQFIFQYYREEENGRGNFPPRFSGLQFPNYSSELNVNALELDDSALYLCASSPGGRRDSTDTQYFGPGTRLTVL.